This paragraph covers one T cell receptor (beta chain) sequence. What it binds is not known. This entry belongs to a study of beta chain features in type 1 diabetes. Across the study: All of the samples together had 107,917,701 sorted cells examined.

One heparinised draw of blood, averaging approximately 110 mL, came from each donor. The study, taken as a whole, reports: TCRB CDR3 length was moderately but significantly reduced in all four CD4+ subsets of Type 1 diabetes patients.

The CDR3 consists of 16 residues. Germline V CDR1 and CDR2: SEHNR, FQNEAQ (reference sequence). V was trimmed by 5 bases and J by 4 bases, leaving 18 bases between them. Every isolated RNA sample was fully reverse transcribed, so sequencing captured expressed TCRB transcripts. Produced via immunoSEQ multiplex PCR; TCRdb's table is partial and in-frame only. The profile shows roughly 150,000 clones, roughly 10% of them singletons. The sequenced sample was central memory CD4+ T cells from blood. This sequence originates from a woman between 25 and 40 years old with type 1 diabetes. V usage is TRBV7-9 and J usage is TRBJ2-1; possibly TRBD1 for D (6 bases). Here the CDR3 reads CASSGTGLYTYNEQFF. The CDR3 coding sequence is TGTGCCAGCAGCGGTACAGGGCTATACACGTACAATGAGCAGTTCTTC.